The present T cell receptor (beta chain) was sequenced within a study of cytomegalovirus exposure and HLA in healthy donors (dated by TCRdb to the late 2010s). The study in broad terms: An earlier analysis of under 600 of the donors reported 250 to 350 Gb of sequence data and 100 million to 130 million unique TCR beta sequences from some 180 million T cells. Across 300 to 400 genotyped donors of the cohort, an average of about 220,000 unique TCR beta nucleotide sequences per donor were sequenced, and 15% to 20% of those sequences were non-productive. Of the approximately 400 genotyped donors, about 84% fell in the genetic ancestry cluster associated with self-reported Caucasian donors. To decide whether each TCR beta V gene segment behaved as functional or pseudogenic, an earlier analysis of several hundred of the donors relied on high-throughput TCR beta sequencing. In a later genetic analysis, genome-wide SNP genotypes for about three fifths of the roughly 670 donors were used, and that subset was treated as a discovery cohort. Along with the approximately 650-subject first cohort, a separate validation cohort of 120 different subjects was used. The later analysis used no new phenotypic data to find candidate immune exposures, relying instead on TCR beta sequences and their occurrence across donors. The number of typed donors differed by locus: about 620-640 for A, B, C, DRB1 and DQB1; approximately 540 for DQA1; over 600 for DPA1; and some 430 for DPB1. The study aimed to test whether cataloging public T cell receptors could reveal signatures of past pathogen exposure. Both class I and class II loci were covered by HLA typing, at four-digit resolution. A later analysis re-examined previously published TCR beta repertoires from more than 600 donors and added high-resolution HLA genotyping to investigate patterns of TCR occurrence. The study profiled the T cell repertoires of approximately 700 subjects by immunosequencing and related them to cytomegalovirus serostatus. To predict cytomegalovirus infection status, the study combined high-throughput TCR immunosequencing, statistical association of individual TCRs with disease status, and machine learning. An early release that covered 640 HLA-typed donors contained about 290 gigabases of sequencing data and tens of millions of unique TCR sequences. Roughly five DR-DQ haplotypes were handled as single units for association and clustering because linkage in the cohort was strong. All discovery cohort repertoires had been generated on a single sequencing platform. Donor age, sex, ethnicity and CMV serostatus were compiled alongside the repertoire data. Here is what the overall study found, with its caveats: A later genetic analysis reported fewer N-insertions in productive TCRs among donors in an Asian-associated ancestry cluster than the 666-donor mean. Broadly in line with IMGT annotations, most TCR beta V segments showed up in productive rearrangements about 87% or about 30% of the time in an earlier analysis of about 500 of the donors. A later analysis found that most CMV-associated TCR beta chains appeared HLA-restricted, with HLA associations seemingly driven largely by CMV exposure. Correlated functional status among segregating V segments might be attributable to linkage disequilibrium, but an unknown experimental factor could not be ruled out. At a false discovery rate of 0.05, a later analysis linked roughly 17,000 TCR beta sequences to specific HLA alleles. The earlier analysis of 587 of the donors excluded some 16 rarely observed V segments, including chromosome 9 orphons, because counts were too low. Most TCR sequences were seen in very few donors, while some public TCRs were found in many individuals. Cytomegalovirus status was reported to be diagnosed by the classifier with high specificity and sensitivity in both the original and validation cohorts. A few of the identified cytomegalovirus-associated TCR beta chains were confirmed in vitro to be specific for cytomegalovirus antigens. Compared with equally common non-associated chains, HLA-associated TCR beta chains in a later analysis were more clonally expanded and had lower generation probabilities. A cluster of highly shared sequence variants was judged likely to represent a technical artifact of the sequencing pipeline. A total of about 180 TCR beta chains were listed by the study as associated with cytomegalovirus. Presence/absence analyses assumed roughly uniform sequencing depth across donors, an assumption that may not hold. According to the authors, the approach could potentially be generalized to other disease states and immunological phenotypes. A further reported finding was that TCR beta sequences accurately predicted the HLA-A and HLA-B alleles for most subjects in the first cohort. In a later analysis, the rate of TCR association differed among HLA loci, with DRB1 alleles having the most associated TCRs and HLA-C alleles having the fewest. Assigning TCR associations to individual alleles was difficult when HLA alleles, especially DR and DQ, strongly co-occurred. Because some donors lacked HLA typing at each locus, the association tests relied only on the typed subset. This cohort had only TCR beta chains sequenced, and the lack of alpha or paired-chain data limited which features could be detected. CMV serostatus was the only immune exposure information available for the cohort. The 87-base-pair reads could not distinguish some IMGT-functional V segments, including TRBV6-2 and TRBV6-3, so those segments were excluded. Several of the top co-occurrence clusters appeared to be linked to parvovirus B19, influenza, CMV and Epstein-Barr virus, according to a later analysis. A later genetic analysis associated a missense DCLRE1C variant with V-gene and J-gene trimming of TCR beta chains, and an independent cohort replicated the association.

The method was the immunoSEQ multiplex PCR assay. For the multiplex PCR, a mixture combining 60 forward primers for TCR Vbeta segments and 13 reverse primers for TCR Jbeta segments was used. Amplification of the CDR3 region of rearranged TCR beta genes was performed with a multiplex PCR assay on genomic DNA. Amplified TCR beta libraries were sequenced as 87-base-pair reads on the Illumina HiSeq System. Processing in the source paper ran as follows. A later analysis counted around 72 million unique TCR beta chains across the 666 repertoires, and around 9.9 million of these chains were shared by at least two donors. To remove PCR and sequencing errors, raw reads were error-corrected and collapsed into unique sequences using a nearest-neighbor algorithm that merged closely related sequences. V, D and J gene segments were assigned by aligning CDR3 sequences to IMGT reference sequences. For a sequence to be retained, a match of at least six nucleotides was required to both a V gene segment and a J gene segment. A rearrangement was called productive if the CDR3 had no stop codons and remained in frame with V and J, and every other rearrangement was called non-productive. Following IMGT convention, CDR3 was defined as the stretch from the second conserved V-encoded cysteine up to the conserved J-encoded phenylalanine. Sequences without an unambiguous match to a single V gene segment were excluded from the earlier analysis of about 600 of the donors. An earlier analysis of 550 to 650 of the donors classified V segments as functional when productive rearrangements were above 56.7% and as segregating when the standard deviation between donors was above 5%. A statistical classification framework was built to diagnose cytomegalovirus status from the catalog of TCR beta chain sequences. In a later analysis, TCR nucleotide sequences were compared against IMGT/GENE-DB human TR gene sequences so that V and J genes could be assigned. In a later analysis, CDR3 sequences and most-parsimonious VDJ recombination scenarios were assigned using the TCRdist pipeline. In a later analysis, each TCR beta chain was defined by its CDR3 amino acid sequence together with its V-gene family, and reads lacking a unique V-gene family were excluded. A later analysis removed 450 to 600 highly shared, low-generation-probability nucleotide sequences to deal with suspected cross-contamination and a sequencing artifact. In a later analysis, a clonal expansion index for each public chain was calculated from normalized within-repertoire ranks of inferred template counts. Generation probabilities in a later analysis came from a VDJ recombination model fitted to out-of-frame rearrangements, and those results were checked against IGoR. In a later analysis, hypergeometric tests were used to score TCR-TCR, TCR-HLA and TCR-CMV co-occurrence, with a repertoire-size bias correction applied to TCR pairs. In a later analysis, false discovery rates were estimated by permuting HLA or CMV assignments 20 times. In a later analysis, co-occurring TCRs were grouped with DBSCAN, and TCRdist sequence similarity was added when clustering was performed within HLA-allele-positive subsets. Repertoires with fewer than 30,000 or more than 120,000 public chains, plus five repertoires with anomalous nucleotide sharing, were excluded from co-occurrence clustering. Not all clones reach the TCRdb copy of this immuneACCESS table, which keeps in-frame sequences only. Checked studies attribute under half of the gap to unresolved V genes and leave the rest unexplained. That table is the source of V, J and clone size, and D and trimming were worked out from the DNA. The sample has about 130,000 clones on record, roughly 77% of them singletons. The ten largest clones represent around 3.6% of the sample.

In the case of this clone: Which antigen it targets is not known. No qualities accompany the bases; no much larger clone lies one base away.

Via the germline V gene, CDR1 is KGHSH and CDR2 LQKENI. Measured from the cysteine to the phenylalanine, the CDR3 is 15 residues long. CDR3 DNA is the only sequence kept; it has 45 bases, read in frame from the first base. V loses 3 bases at its end and J loses 8 bases; junction bases beyond the gene matches: 10. The cohort consisted of 650 to 700 healthy bone marrow donors. All cohort members were sampled while nominally healthy, although unrecorded immune exposures were likely present. The donor was CMV seronegative and belonged to the group of 350 or so seronegative cohort members. A peripheral blood sample was provided by each donor, and peripheral blood mononuclear cells were used for TCR beta sequencing. Genomic DNA was extracted from the blood cell samples with the Qiagen DNeasy Blood Extraction Kit.

The sequenced sample was PBMCs. The sequence was collected from a male donor in good health and CMV-seronegative. The chain joins TRBV18 to TRBJ1-2; 9 junctional bases match TRBD1. The sequenced DNA: TGTGCCAGCTCACCCACCGAAGGACAGGGGCAAGGCTACACCTTC. Its protein reads: CASSPTEGQGQGYTF. When the CDR3 is completed using the reference TRBV18 and TRBJ1-2 genes on either side, the full variable domain is NAGVMQNPRHLVRRRGQEARLRCSPMKGHSHVYWYRQLPEEGLKFMVYLQKENIIDESGMPKERFSAEFPKEGPSILRIQQVVRGDSAAYFCASSPTEGQGQGYTFGSGTRLTVV.